This T cell receptor beta chain emerged from a study of T cells in Graves' hyperthyroidism and ophthalmopathy. V lost 3 bases, J lost 5 bases, and 4 bases stayed unmatched. Germline CDR1 is SGHRS and CDR2 is YFSETQ. The length of the CDR3 is 14 residues. Researchers took RNA transcripts and amplified the TCR beta CDR3 regions from them. HTBI primers were used for first-round RT-PCR of the TCR CDR3. MiXCR was run by TCRdb on the multiplex PCR reads, yielding one entry per CDR3 protein. The sample holds 620,000 or so distinct CDR3 sequences, about 14% seen once. This receptor was identified in a woman aged 50 to 65 with Graves' ophthalmopathy. Sequenced input: blood. The chain couples TRBV5-1 to TRBJ1-4; 7 nucleotides line up with TRBD1. CDR3 protein: CASSSGQPNEKLFF. The CDR3 region has the DNA TGCGCCAGCAGCTCGGGACAGCCCAATGAAAAACTGTTTTTT.